This T cell receptor beta chain was identified in a study of blood T cell repertoires in COVID-19. About the research overall: PBMCs, B-cell-depleted T cells, or T cells were the source of the cDNA or gDNA that made up the material.

The CDR3 sequence is 13 residues long. The ends were cut back, 3 bases at V and 7 bases at J, with 10 bases in the middle. Profiled with immunoSEQ multiplex PCR; TCRdb holds only in-frame clones, not every one. In the table there are 250,000 or so clones, 85% to 90% of which are singletons. Participants were aged 18 to 89 years from around 26 US areas. Donors in Cohort 3 counted as recovered after two negative PCRs, clearance, or symptom resolution. Sequenced input: PBMCs or T cells enriched from blood (not recorded which). The clonotype comes from a man between 40 and 49 years old who had recovered from COVID-19. The chain employs TRBV12-3 or TRBV12-4 and TRBJ2-1, with a tentative D call TRBD1 (6 bases). The CDR3 reads CASSFSRGNEQFF. CDR3 DNA sequence: TGTGCCAGCAGTTTCAGCAGGGGTAATGAGCAGTTCTTC.